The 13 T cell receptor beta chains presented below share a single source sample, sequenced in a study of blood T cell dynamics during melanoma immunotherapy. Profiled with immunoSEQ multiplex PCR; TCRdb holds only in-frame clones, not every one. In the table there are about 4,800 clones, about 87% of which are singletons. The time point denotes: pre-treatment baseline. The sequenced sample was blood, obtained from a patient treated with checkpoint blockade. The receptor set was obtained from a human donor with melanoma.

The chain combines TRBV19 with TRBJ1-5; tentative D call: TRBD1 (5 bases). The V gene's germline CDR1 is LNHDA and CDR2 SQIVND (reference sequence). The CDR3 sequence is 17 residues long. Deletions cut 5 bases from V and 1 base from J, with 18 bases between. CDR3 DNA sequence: TGTGCCAGTAGTGCTAGTAAAACGGGGGGAAGCAATCAGCCCCAGCATTTT. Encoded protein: CASSASKTGGSNQPQHF. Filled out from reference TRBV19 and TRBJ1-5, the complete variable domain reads DGGITQSPKYLFRKEGQNVTLSCEQNLNHDAMYWYRQDPGQGLRLIYYSQIVNDFQKGDIAEGYSVSREKKESFPLTVTSAQKNPTAFYLCASSASKTGGSNQPQHFGDGTRLSIL.

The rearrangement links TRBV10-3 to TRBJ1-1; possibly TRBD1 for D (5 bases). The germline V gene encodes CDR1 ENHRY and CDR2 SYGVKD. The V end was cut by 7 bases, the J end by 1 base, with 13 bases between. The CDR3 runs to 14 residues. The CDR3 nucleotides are TGTGCCATCAACACCGGGACGGAGAACACTGAAGCTTTCTTT. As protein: CAINTGTENTEAFF.

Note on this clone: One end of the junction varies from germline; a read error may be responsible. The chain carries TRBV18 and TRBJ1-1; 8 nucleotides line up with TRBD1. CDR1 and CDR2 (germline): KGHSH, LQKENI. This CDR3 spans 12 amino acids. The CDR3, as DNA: TGTGCCAGCTCACCCATGGACAGGGAAGTTTTCTTT. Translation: CASSPMDREVFF.

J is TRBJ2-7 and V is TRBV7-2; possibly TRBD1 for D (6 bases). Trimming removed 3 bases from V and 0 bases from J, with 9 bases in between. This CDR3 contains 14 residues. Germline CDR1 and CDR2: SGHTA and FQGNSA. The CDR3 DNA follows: TGTGCCAGCAGCTTCGACAGGAGCTCCTACGAGCAGTACTTC. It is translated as CASSFDRSSYEQYF.

CDR3 nucleotides: TGTGCCAGTAGTCTGGACAGTAGGACCGGGGAGCTGTTTTTT. The encoded protein is CASSLDSRTGELFF. The rearrangement joins TRBV19 to TRBJ2-2; D possibly corresponds to TRBD1 (6 bases). The length of the CDR3 is 14 residues. The germline CDR1 and CDR2 sequences are LNHDA and SQIVND (reference sequence). Trimming left V 5 bases short and J 5 bases short, with 12 bases between.

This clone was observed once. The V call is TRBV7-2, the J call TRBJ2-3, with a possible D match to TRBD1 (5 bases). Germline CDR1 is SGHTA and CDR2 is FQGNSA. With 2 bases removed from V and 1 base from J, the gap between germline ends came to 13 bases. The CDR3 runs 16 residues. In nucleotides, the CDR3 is TGTGCCAGCAGCTTACTGGGGCGCCGGGGCACAGATACGCAGTATTTT. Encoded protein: CASSLLGRRGTDTQYF. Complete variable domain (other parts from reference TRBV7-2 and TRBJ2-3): GAGVSQSPSNKVTEKGKDVELRCDPISGHTALYWYRQSLGQGLEFLIYFQGNSAPDKSGLPSDRFSAERTGGSVSTLTIQRTQQEDSAVYLCASSLLGRRGTDTQYFGPGTRLTVL.

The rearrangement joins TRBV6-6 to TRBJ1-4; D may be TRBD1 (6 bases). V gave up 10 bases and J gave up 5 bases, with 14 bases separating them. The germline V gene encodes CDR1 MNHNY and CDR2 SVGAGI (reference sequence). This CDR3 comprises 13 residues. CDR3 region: CATNRDLNEKLFF. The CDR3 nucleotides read TGTGCCACCAACAGGGACCTGAATGAAAAACTGTTTTTT.

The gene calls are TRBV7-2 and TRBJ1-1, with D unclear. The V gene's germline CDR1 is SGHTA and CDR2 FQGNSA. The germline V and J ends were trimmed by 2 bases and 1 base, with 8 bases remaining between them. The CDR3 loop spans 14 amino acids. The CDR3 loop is CASSLRAANTEAFF. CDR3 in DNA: TGTGCCAGCAGCTTAAGGGCGGCGAACACTGAAGCTTTCTTT.

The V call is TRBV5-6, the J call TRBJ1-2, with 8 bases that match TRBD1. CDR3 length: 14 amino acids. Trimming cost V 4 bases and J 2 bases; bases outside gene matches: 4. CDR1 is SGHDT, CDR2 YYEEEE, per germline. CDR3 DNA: TGTGCCAGCAGCCTCGGACAGGGCAACTATGGCTACACCTTC. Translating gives CASSLGQGNYGYTF.

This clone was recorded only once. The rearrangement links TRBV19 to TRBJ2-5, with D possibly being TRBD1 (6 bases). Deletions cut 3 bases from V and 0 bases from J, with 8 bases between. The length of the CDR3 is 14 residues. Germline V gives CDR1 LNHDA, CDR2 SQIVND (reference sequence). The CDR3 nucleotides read TGTGCCAGTAGTATTCAGGGGAACCAAGAGACCCAGTACTTC. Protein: CASSIQGNQETQYF.

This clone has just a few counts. CDR3 nucleotides: TGCAGCTTAGGGCAGCCGAACACTGAAGCTTTCTTT. Protein sequence: CSLGQPNTEAFF. This chain joins TRBV29-1 and TRBJ1-1; no clear D gene. CDR1 is SQVTM and CDR2 is ANQGSEA in the germline V gene. V shed 8 bases and J shed 1 base, with 11 bases lying between them. The CDR3 loop spans 12 amino acids.

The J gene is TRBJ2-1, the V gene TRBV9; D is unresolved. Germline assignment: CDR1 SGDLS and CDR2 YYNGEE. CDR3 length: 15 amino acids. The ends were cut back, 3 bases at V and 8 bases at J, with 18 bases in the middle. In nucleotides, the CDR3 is TGTGCCAGCAGCGAGAGACCTGGATGGGAACATGAGCAGTTCTTC. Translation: CASSERPGWEHEQFF.

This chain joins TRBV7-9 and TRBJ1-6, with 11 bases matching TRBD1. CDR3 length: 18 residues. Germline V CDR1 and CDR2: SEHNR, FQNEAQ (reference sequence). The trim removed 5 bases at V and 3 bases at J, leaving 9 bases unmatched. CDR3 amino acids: CASSQGQGAVNYNSPLHF. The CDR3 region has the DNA TGTGCCAGCAGCCAAGGACAGGGGGCAGTGAACTATAATTCACCCCTCCACTTT.